This T cell receptor beta chain was recovered during a study of T cells in localized non-small cell lung cancer. Trimming took 5 bases from V and 6 from J; bases not matched to a gene: 11. The CDR3 runs 15 residues. The germline V gene has CDR1 MDHEN and CDR2 SYDVKM. Generated by immunoSEQ multiplex PCR, the TCRdb table keeps only in-frame clones and is missing some. Of about 21,000 clones in the sample, 88% were seen once. The chain joins TRBV28 to TRBJ2-7; 9 bases fit TRBD1. The specimen comprised peripheral blood mononuclear cells, sampled before any cancer treatment. The sequence was obtained from a male donor aged 60 or over with stage II lung adenocarcinoma. CDR3 in DNA: TGTGCCAGCAGTACTTTGACAGGGGGGACGCGCGAGCAGTACTTC. This codes for CASSTLTGGTREQYF. The entire variable domain, with the rest obtained from reference TRBV28 and TRBJ2-7, is as follows: DVKVTQSSRYLVKRTGEKVFLECVQDMDHENMFWYRQDPGLGLRLIYFSYDVKMKEKGDIPEGYSVSREKKERFSLILESASTNQTSMYLCASSTLTGGTREQYFGPGTRLTVT.